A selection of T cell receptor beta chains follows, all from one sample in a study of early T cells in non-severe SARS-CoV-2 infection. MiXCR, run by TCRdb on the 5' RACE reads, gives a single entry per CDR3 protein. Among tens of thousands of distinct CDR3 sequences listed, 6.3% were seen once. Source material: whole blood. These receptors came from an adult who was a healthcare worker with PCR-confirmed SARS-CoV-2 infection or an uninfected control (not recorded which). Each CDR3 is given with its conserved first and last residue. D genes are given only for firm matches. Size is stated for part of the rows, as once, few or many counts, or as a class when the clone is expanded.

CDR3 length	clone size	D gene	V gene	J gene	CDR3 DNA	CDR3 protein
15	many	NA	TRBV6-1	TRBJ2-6	TGTGCCAGCAGTGAAGCTAGCTCTGGGGCCAACGTCCTGACTTTC	CASSEASSGANVLTF
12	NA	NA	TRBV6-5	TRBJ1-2	TGTGCCACCAGAGGGGGAACGGTTGGCTACACCTTC	CATRGGTVGYTF
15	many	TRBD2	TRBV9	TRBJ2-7	TGTGCCAGCAGCGTGACCCCCGGGACTACCTACGAGCAGTACTTC	CASSVTPGTTYEQYF
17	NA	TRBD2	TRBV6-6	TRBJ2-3	TGTGCCAGCAGTTACCGCGGGGACTATTCCACCACAGATACGCAGTATTTT	CASSYRGDYSTTDTQYF
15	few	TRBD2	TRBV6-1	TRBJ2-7	TGTGCCAGCAGCAAGACTAGCGGGTCTTCCTACGAGCAGTACTTC	CASSKTSGSSYEQYF
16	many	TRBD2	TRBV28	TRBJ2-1	TGTGCCAGCAGCTCCCTAAGAAGGACTAGCGAGGATGAGCAGTTCTTC	CASSSLRRTSEDEQFF
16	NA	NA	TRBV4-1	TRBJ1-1	TGCGCCAGCAGCCAAGACGGTGCCGGGACCGTTACTGAAGCTTTCTTT	CASSQDGAGTVTEAFF
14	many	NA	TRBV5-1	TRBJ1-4	TGCGCCAGCAGCCAAGGCACGCGCGGTGAAAAACTGTTTTTT	CASSQGTRGEKLFF
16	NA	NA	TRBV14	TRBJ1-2	TGTGCCAGCAGCCAAGGGACATCTGTGGGGCTTTATGGCTACACCTTC	CASSQGTSVGLYGYTF
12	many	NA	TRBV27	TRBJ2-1	TGTGCCAGCAGTCGGGCCGGGAATGAGCAGTTCTTC	CASSRAGNEQFF
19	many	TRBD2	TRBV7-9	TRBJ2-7	TGTGCCAGCAGCTCTAGCCTACTAGCGGGACGGACCACCGCCTACGAGCAGTACTTC	CASSSSLLAGRTTAYEQYF
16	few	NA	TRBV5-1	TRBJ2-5	TGCGCCAGCAGCTTGGGGACAGCGACCATGAAGGAGACCCAGTACTTC	CASSLGTATMKETQYF
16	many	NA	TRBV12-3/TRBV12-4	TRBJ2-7	TGTGCCAGCAGTTTAGAGCCAGCGGCTAGCTCCTACGAGCAGTACTTC	CASSLEPAASSYEQYF
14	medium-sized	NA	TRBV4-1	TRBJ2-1	TGCGCCAGCAGCCAAGATCGCCTAAGGGGTGAGCAGTTCTTC	CASSQDRLRGEQFF
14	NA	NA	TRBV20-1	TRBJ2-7	TGCAGTGCTAGCCCATCGATAACCAGTTACGAGCAGTACTTC	CSASPSITSYEQYF
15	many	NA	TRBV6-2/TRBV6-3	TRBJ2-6	TGTGCCAGCAGCCCGGGGAGCTCTGGGGCCAACGTCCTGACTTTC	CASSPGSSGANVLTF
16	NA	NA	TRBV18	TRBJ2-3	TGTGCCAGCTCACCACCAGGGAAGACGTTCACAGATACGCAGTATTTT	CASSPPGKTFTDTQYF
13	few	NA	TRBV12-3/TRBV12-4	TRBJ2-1	TGTGCCAGCAGCAAGACTAGCTACAATGAGCAGTTCTTC	CASSKTSYNEQFF